Here is one T cell receptor beta chain with its context. Its target antigen remains unknown. Base qualities are not provided; no much larger clone lies one nucleotide away. Inclusive of the bounding cysteine and phenylalanine, the CDR3 is 12 residues long. Only the CDR3 DNA stays, 36 bases, in frame from base 1. V and J lose 4 bases and 13 bases, and a span of 14 bases separates them. The germline V gene (reference sequence) provides CDR1 GTSNPN and CDR2 SVGIG. The CDR3 regions of human TCRbeta chains were subjected to immunosequencing. The authors' analysis ran thus. Repertoire TCRs were checked for matches against a reference library of SARS-CoV-2-specific TCRs that had been generated using the MIRA antigen-specificity platform. Breadth was defined as the fraction of unique TCRs that were SARS-CoV-2-associated, and depth was defined as the fraction of total T cells that were SARS-CoV-2-associated. Each spike-specific TCR was assigned to its reactive spike region and to a CD4 or CD8 class using the MIRA data. Log10-transformed breadth and depth values were compared by one-way ANOVA with Sidak's multiple comparisons tests. Drawn from immuneACCESS, this table holds only the in-frame rearrangements with V and J called that TCRdb kept. Clones are partly lost; checked studies trace under half to an unresolved V gene and leave the rest unexplained. That table gives V, J and clone size, and the DNA gave D and trimming. The sample has around 120,000 clones on record, 80% to 90% of them singletons. Approximately 1.5% of the sample is held by the ten biggest clonotypes.

This sample stems from a study of T cell responses to AZD1222 COVID-19 vaccine (dated by TCRdb to the early 2020s). Regarding the study in general: AZD1222 recipients given second doses at about 4 weeks or at about 12 weeks were pooled, since spike-specific TCR depth and breadth were not found to differ between the two schedules. A total of more than 230 trial participants underwent TCR sequencing, of whom some 200 had received two doses of AZD1222 and about 25 had received two doses of the MenACWY control vaccine. Trial participants were enrolled by age into subgroups of 18-55, 56-69 and 70-plus years, and around 150, 29 and 61 TCR-sequenced participants, respectively, were included in these subgroups. The paper's findings and limits, for the study overall: After two AZD1222 doses, spike-specific TCR breadth and depth were significantly higher than at day 0 and than in MenACWY recipients. The whole spike protein was spanned by vaccine-associated CD4 TCRs, and dominant responses were seen in regions 160-218 and 743-854. Participants were mostly white British and included more females than males, and it was suggested by the authors that clonal diversity may have been underestimated. The 56-69-year group was small, and its depth increase did not reach significance, likely because of low power. Nearly half of unique spike-specific TCRs reportedly recognized epitopes outside regions mutated in the B.1.351 and B.1.1.7 variants. Conclusions about previously exposed vaccinees were limited because only a handful of AZD1222 recipients were SARS-CoV-2 seropositive at baseline. Because no day 14 peak-response samples were available, repertoires were characterized only after the peak T cell response.

The time point label for this specimen denotes: baseline before first vaccination. Samples from vaccinated people were obtained from the UK trials COV001 and COV002, which included a single-blind randomized controlled phase 2/3 trial of AZD1222 (ChAdOx1 nCoV-19) in healthy adults. For TCRbeta chain sequencing, PBMC samples from trial participants were taken at day 0 and at day 28 after the second dose. The chain is encoded by TRBV30 joined to TRBJ1-6; there is no confident call for the D gene. The origin of this receptor is an adult in good health. Specimen: peripheral blood, collected on day 0 of AZD1222 vaccination. The DNA reads as follows: TGTGCCTGGACCATATTAATGGGCCCCCTCCACTTT. Translation gives CAWTILMGPLHF.